Listed below are T cell receptor beta chains from one sample, sequenced in a study of blood T cell repertoires in COVID-19. Sequenced by immunoSEQ multiplex PCR; TCRdb stores in-frame clones only, minus some. Of around 250,000 clones in the sample, roughly 84% were seen once. The sample was peripheral blood. These receptor sequences come from a middle-aged woman who had recovered from COVID-19. Both conserved end residues are part of each CDR3. A D gene is named only where the DNA matches it firmly. Clone size, where shown, is once, few, many, or a class for clones that have expanded.

clone_size	v_call	d_call	j_call	cdr3_nt	cdr3_aa
NA	TRBV4-1	NA	TRBJ2-6	TGCGCCAGCAGCCTCGGCAGGGCCTTCTCTGGGGCCAACGTCCTGACTTTC	CASSLGRAFSGANVLTF
NA	TRBV4-1	NA	TRBJ2-5	TGCGCCAGCAGGCGACTCACTACAATGTCAGAGACCCAGTACTTC	CASRRLTTMSETQYF
few	TRBV11-3	NA	TRBJ1-2	TGTGCCAGCAGCCGAGCGAGGGCCTCTGGCTACACCTTC	CASSRARASGYTF
NA	TRBV9	TRBD2	TRBJ2-5	TGTGCCAGCAGCGTAGTGCCCGGGGGGGAGACCCAGTACTTC	CASSVVPGGETQYF
NA	TRBV2	TRBD1	TRBJ2-5	TGTGCCAGCAGTGAAGCGCTGGGGACAGGCCAAGAGACCCAGTACTTC	CASSEALGTGQETQYF
NA	TRBV7-9	NA	TRBJ2-3	TGTGCCAGCAGCTTAATGTGGTCGCGGGGCACAGATACGCAGTATTTT	CASSLMWSRGTDTQYF
NA	TRBV24-1	TRBD2	TRBJ2-2	TGTGCCACCACTACTAGCGGGGGGACCGCGAACACCGGGGAGCTGTTTTTT	CATTTSGGTANTGELFF
NA	TRBV18	NA	TRBJ1-1	TGTGCCAGCTCACCACCGGCAGGGGCGATGAACACTGAAGCTTTCTTT	CASSPPAGAMNTEAFF
NA	TRBV6-5	NA	TRBJ1-6	TGTGCCAGCAGTACAGGGAGAAATTCACCCCTCCACTTT	CASSTGRNSPLHF
NA	TRBV29-1	NA	TRBJ1-2	TGCAGCGTTGTTCAGGGAACATATGGCTACACCTTC	CSVVQGTYGYTF
NA	TRBV30	NA	TRBJ1-1	TGTGCCTGGAGTGTTCGGGGACTGTTGAACACTGAAGCTTTCTTT	CAWSVRGLLNTEAFF
NA	TRBV25-1	NA	TRBJ1-2	TGTGCCAGCAGTGCACAGACTAACTATGGCTACACCTTC	CASSAQTNYGYTF
NA	TRBV3-1/TRBV3-2	TRBD1	TRBJ1-4	TGTGCCAGCAGCCCTCAGGGGGCGAGAGAAAAACTGTTTTTT	CASSPQGAREKLFF
NA	TRBV30	NA	TRBJ1-4	TGTGCCTGGGCCAGGGCTCTTAATGAAAAACTGTTTTTT	CAWARALNEKLFF
NA	TRBV28	NA	TRBJ2-7	TGTGCCAGCGGGGGACACTACGAGCAGTACTTC	CASGGHYEQYF
few	TRBV2	NA	TRBJ1-2	TGTGCCAGCAGGGAAAGGGGCTATGGCTACACCTTC	CASRERGYGYTF